This is a list of T cell receptor beta chains from one sample in a study of human T cells and chemical hapten exposure. TCRdb re-called the RACE reads through MiXCR, storing one row per CDR3 protein. The repertoire holds tens of thousands of distinct CDR3 sequences, with 9.9% as singletons. This material consisted of whole blood, taken in connection with sensitization to the hapten diphenylcyclopropenone (DPC). The receptors were gathered from a man aged 40-49 years with alopecia areata. Some clones in this sample may be carry-over from other donors' samples. Each CDR3 is given with its conserved first and last residue. Only some rows state a clone size, as once, few, many or a class for expanded clones.

cdr3_aa: CASSLDGWAGYTF
clone_size: many
j_call: TRBJ1-2
v_call: TRBV2

cdr3_aa: CASSVLGTALTDTQYF
clone_size: many
j_call: TRBJ2-3
v_call: TRBV7-9

cdr3_aa: CSAEGTSGSLRNIQYF
clone_size: many
j_call: TRBJ2-4
v_call: TRBV20-1

cdr3_aa: CASSEVSHYEQYF
clone_size: .
j_call: TRBJ2-7
v_call: TRBV2

cdr3_aa: CASSTHSLSSYNEQFF
clone_size: few
j_call: TRBJ2-1
v_call: TRBV19

cdr3_aa: CASSLQTMTHEQFF
clone_size: few
j_call: TRBJ2-1
v_call: TRBV7-8

cdr3_aa: CASSQVATGFGELFF
clone_size: .
j_call: TRBJ2-2
v_call: TRBV4-3

cdr3_aa: CASSRGLAGVGSYNEQFF
clone_size: many
j_call: TRBJ2-1
v_call: TRBV3-1

cdr3_aa: CASRRTAHNSPLHF
clone_size: few
j_call: TRBJ1-6
v_call: TRBV12-3/TRBV12-4

cdr3_aa: CASSFGTTYEQYF
clone_size: .
j_call: TRBJ2-7
v_call: TRBV6-5

cdr3_aa: CSASRLTNTEAFF
clone_size: few
j_call: TRBJ1-1
v_call: TRBV20-1

cdr3_aa: CASSPRQGYYGYTF
clone_size: many
j_call: TRBJ1-2
v_call: TRBV12-3/TRBV12-4

cdr3_aa: CASSTPGRGTGELFF
clone_size: .
j_call: TRBJ2-2
v_call: TRBV19

cdr3_aa: CASSVFTSGSNEQFF
clone_size: .
j_call: TRBJ2-1
v_call: TRBV9

cdr3_aa: CASSVSGQINEKLFF
clone_size: .
j_call: TRBJ1-4
v_call: TRBV28

cdr3_aa: CASSLLAGGPADTQYF
clone_size: many
j_call: TRBJ2-3
v_call: TRBV7-8

cdr3_aa: CASSPRDREIAGAYEQYF
clone_size: .
j_call: TRBJ2-7
v_call: TRBV12-3/TRBV12-4

cdr3_aa: CASSTGFSDYGYTF
clone_size: many
j_call: TRBJ1-2
v_call: TRBV6-5

cdr3_aa: CASSYSLGGLVDNSPLHF
clone_size: few
j_call: TRBJ1-6
v_call: TRBV6-5

cdr3_aa: CASSLMGHGELFF
clone_size: .
j_call: TRBJ2-2
v_call: TRBV27

cdr3_aa: CASSQGGQINEQFF
clone_size: many
j_call: TRBJ2-1
v_call: TRBV3-1

cdr3_aa: CASSLIGTQTGELFF
clone_size: many
j_call: TRBJ2-2
v_call: TRBV7-8

cdr3_aa: CASSLRTSRREQYF
clone_size: .
j_call: TRBJ2-7
v_call: TRBV28

cdr3_aa: CASSQDLRAGSEQYF
clone_size: few
j_call: TRBJ2-7
v_call: TRBV14

cdr3_aa: CASSIAGQSNTGELFF
clone_size: few
j_call: TRBJ2-2
v_call: TRBV19

cdr3_aa: CASTPAGTSGRHPYEQYF
clone_size: .
j_call: TRBJ2-7
v_call: TRBV5-1

cdr3_aa: CASSQDDRTSTDTQYF
clone_size: many
j_call: TRBJ2-3
v_call: TRBV4-3

cdr3_aa: CSVVVRLADNEQFF
clone_size: many
j_call: TRBJ2-1
v_call: TRBV29-1

cdr3_aa: CASSPVAGPGQPQHF
clone_size: many
j_call: TRBJ1-5
v_call: TRBV5-1

cdr3_aa: CASSLGANTGELFF
clone_size: many
j_call: TRBJ2-2
v_call: TRBV7-3

cdr3_aa: CASSLGAGANWGTQYF
clone_size: few
j_call: TRBJ2-5
v_call: TRBV7-9

cdr3_aa: CASSLVGTVLTTEAFF
clone_size: many
j_call: TRBJ1-1
v_call: TRBV7-8

cdr3_aa: CSGVSMNTEAFF
clone_size: .
j_call: TRBJ1-1
v_call: TRBV20-1

cdr3_aa: CASSPRSSEAFF
clone_size: .
j_call: TRBJ1-1
v_call: TRBV28

cdr3_aa: CSAREGHPDTQYF
clone_size: many
j_call: TRBJ2-3
v_call: TRBV20-1

cdr3_aa: CASSLEGTVPYNEQFF
clone_size: many
j_call: TRBJ2-1
v_call: TRBV7-2

cdr3_aa: CASSFGTGGQETQYF
clone_size: .
j_call: TRBJ2-5
v_call: TRBV9

cdr3_aa: CASSLMGAGGETQYF
clone_size: many
j_call: TRBJ2-5
v_call: TRBV28

cdr3_aa: CAGSGSYNEQFF
clone_size: .
j_call: TRBJ2-1
v_call: TRBV28

cdr3_aa: CASGGSGRDQETQYF
clone_size: .
j_call: TRBJ2-5
v_call: TRBV5-1

cdr3_aa: CAISPSTGSSSGNTIYF
clone_size: .
j_call: TRBJ1-3
v_call: TRBV10-3

cdr3_aa: CASSYPPGTSLTDTQYF
clone_size: many
j_call: TRBJ2-3
v_call: TRBV6-2/TRBV6-3

cdr3_aa: CASSPSGQEDTEAFF
clone_size: few
j_call: TRBJ1-1
v_call: TRBV28

cdr3_aa: CSAMDGQETQYF
clone_size: .
j_call: TRBJ2-5
v_call: TRBV20-1

cdr3_aa: CASSLDSRTLGGNEQFF
clone_size: many
j_call: TRBJ2-1
v_call: TRBV11-2

cdr3_aa: CSARDKGLAGGIDTQYF
clone_size: .
j_call: TRBJ2-3
v_call: TRBV20-1

cdr3_aa: CAIRPTEGGSPEAFF
clone_size: few
j_call: TRBJ1-1
v_call: TRBV10-3

cdr3_aa: CSATLTSASYNEQFF
clone_size: few
j_call: TRBJ2-1
v_call: TRBV20-1

cdr3_aa: CASSPSRWSASTDTQYF
clone_size: many
j_call: TRBJ2-3
v_call: TRBV12-3/TRBV12-4

cdr3_aa: CASSLFLAGYYEQYF
clone_size: .
j_call: TRBJ2-7
v_call: TRBV28

cdr3_aa: CASSHKYEQYF
clone_size: many
j_call: TRBJ2-7
v_call: TRBV28

cdr3_aa: CASSNVGEQFF
clone_size: .
j_call: TRBJ2-1
v_call: TRBV6-5

cdr3_aa: CASSDLVGVGYTF
clone_size: many
j_call: TRBJ1-2
v_call: TRBV6-1

cdr3_aa: CASIAGGQTYNEQFF
clone_size: .
j_call: TRBJ2-1
v_call: TRBV6-2/TRBV6-3